The rows below give T cell receptor beta chains drawn from one sample of a study of shared clonotypes between healthy human individuals. Clones were sequenced by immunoSEQ multiplex PCR, and TCRdb holds only the in-frame ones, with some missing. The table has 2 million to 3 million clones, more than 90% seen once. Material for sequencing was naive CD4+ T cells sorted from blood. These receptor sequences come from a young man in good health. CDR3s include the opening cysteine and the closing phenylalanine or tryptophan. Fields, in order: J gene, D gene, V gene, CDR3 length, clone size, CDR3 DNA, CDR3 protein. The D gene is left open where the match is weak. Size is omitted from some rows. Given values are once, few, many or a class for expanded clones.

TRBJ2-1 TRBD1 TRBV6-5 13 . TGTGCCAGCAGCCACCGGGACAGTGGACAGCAGTTCTTC CASSHRDSGQQFF
TRBJ2-5 . TRBV11-3 14 . TGTGCCAGCAGCCGCCTTGGGGATGGAGAGACCCAGTACTTC CASSRLGDGETQYF
TRBJ1-1 TRBD1 TRBV6-6 14 . TGTGCCAGCAGTTACGGGACAGGGGGGACTGAAGCTTTCTTT CASSYGTGGTEAFF
TRBJ2-1 . TRBV2 11 . TGTGCCAGCAGTGACGTGATTGAGCAGTTCTTC CASSDVIEQFF
TRBJ2-7 . TRBV19 11 . TGTCCCAGGGTCCGGACCTACGAGCAGTACTTC CPRVRTYEQYF
TRBJ1-5 . TRBV19 13 . TGTGCCAGTAGTACCCCCACGCTTGAGCCCCAGCATTTT CASSTPTLEPQHF
TRBJ2-2 . TRBV25-1 16 . TGTGCCAGCGAATCAGCTGGGGCTGGCAACACCGGGGAGCTGTTTTTT CASESAGAGNTGELFF
TRBJ1-6 . TRBV27 14 . TGTGCCAGCAGAGGAGACAGGCTGAATTCACCCCTCCACTTT CASRGDRLNSPLHF
TRBJ2-1 TRBD2 TRBV7-2 15 . TGTGCCAGCAGCTCTACTAGCGGGGGGGAGAATGAGCAGTTCTTC CASSSTSGGENEQFF
TRBJ1-1 . TRBV5-1 15 . TGCGCCAGCAGCTTGGCGGGGCAACAGAACACTGAAGCTTTCTTT CASSLAGQQNTEAFF
TRBJ1-3 . TRBV5-1 15 . TGCGCCAGCAGGGAGGGGACACCTTCTGGAAACACCATATATTTT CASREGTPSGNTIYF
TRBJ2-5 TRBD2 TRBV9 16 . TGTGCCAGCAGCATGGGACTAGCGGGCGGACAAGAGACCCAGTACTTC CASSMGLAGGQETQYF
TRBJ1-1 . TRBV6-6 13 . TGTGCCAGCAGTTACGACATAAACACTGAAGCTTTCTTT CASSYDINTEAFF
TRBJ2-1 TRBD1 TRBV19 14 once TGTGCCAGTAGTCCCCGGACAGGGGGCAATGAGCAGTTCTTC CASSPRTGGNEQFF
TRBJ1-2 . TRBV6-5 13 few TGTGCCAGCACCAGGGAGGGGTTATCGGGCTACACCTTC CASTREGLSGYTF
TRBJ1-5 . TRBV6-6 14 once TGTGCCAGCTCCTTGGACAGCAGCAATCAGCCCCAGCATTTT CASSLDSSNQPQHF
TRBJ1-1 . TRBV19 15 . TGTGCCAGGGACGGTCCCATTATACTGAACACTGAAGCTTTCTTT CARDGPIILNTEAFF
TRBJ2-7 TRBD1 TRBV18 13 few TGTGCCAGCTCGCCCGGGACAGCCTACGAGCAGTACTTC CASSPGTAYEQYF
TRBJ2-3 . TRBV11-3 12 . TGTGCCAGCAGCTTAGCATCAGATACGCAGTATTTT CASSLASDTQYF
TRBJ2-5 . TRBV6-5 14 . TGTGCCAGCAGGTCAGGGTTGAAGCAAGAGACCCAGTACTTC CASRSGLKQETQYF
TRBJ1-4 TRBD1 TRBV29-1 13 . TGCAGCGTTTGGACAGGGGTAAATGAAAAACTGTTTTTT CSVWTGVNEKLFF
TRBJ2-5 . TRBV28 12 . TGTGCCAGCAGTTTACTTCGAGAGACCCAGTACTTC CASSLLRETQYF
TRBJ2-7 . TRBV2 12 . TGTGCCAGCAGCCTGACCCGCTACGAGCAGTACTTC CASSLTRYEQYF
TRBJ2-7 TRBD1 TRBV5-1 14 . TGCGCCAGCAGCGATCAGACAGGGGGCAGCGAGCAGTACTTC CASSDQTGGSEQYF
TRBJ2-5 . TRBV7-2 14 . TGTGCCAGCAGCTTAGTGGCGAACCAAGAGACCCAGTACTTC CASSLVANQETQYF
TRBJ1-3 . TRBV4-1 13 . TGCGCCAGCAGCCAAGATTGGGGTGACACCATATATTTT CASSQDWGDTIYF
TRBJ2-7 . TRBV6-1 11 . TGTGCCAGCAGTCAGTCAAGCGAGCAGTACTTC CASSQSSEQYF
TRBJ2-3 . TRBV7-2 15 . TGTGCCAGCAGCTTAGGATGGGGCAGCGAAGATACGCAGTATTTT CASSLGWGSEDTQYF
TRBJ1-6 . TRBV7-2 15 . TGTGCCAGCAGCTTAGCAGCGATCTATAATTCACCCCTCCACTTT CASSLAAIYNSPLHF
TRBJ2-5 . TRBV5-1 11 . TGCGCCAGCAGCTTCGCCGAGACCCAGTACTTC CASSFAETQYF
TRBJ2-5 TRBD2 TRBV5-1 18 . TGCGCCAGCAGACCCGGGACTAGCGGGGGGTTCGAAGGGGAGACCCAGTACTTC CASRPGTSGGFEGETQYF
TRBJ1-4 . TRBV30 13 . TGTGCCTCCTCGACCGGGGGTAATGAAAAACTGTTTTTT CASSTGGNEKLFF
TRBJ1-1 . TRBV18 12 . TGTGCCAGCTCACCCGCGTCGGGGGAAGCTTTCTTT CASSPASGEAFF
TRBJ1-5 . TRBV18 15 . TGTGCCAGCTCACCGGGGCAGACAAGCAATCAGCCCCAGCATTTT CASSPGQTSNQPQHF
TRBJ2-5 . TRBV2 14 . TGTGCCAGCAGGGCAACTAGGGCCCCCGAGACCCAGTACTTC CASRATRAPETQYF
TRBJ2-7 . TRBV21-1 13 . TGTGCCAGCAGTGGGACCCACTCCTACGAGCAGTACTTC CASSGTHSYEQYF
TRBJ2-1 . TRBV12-5 19 . TGTGCTAGTGGTTTGGTCTCCGTACATACCGTCTCGTCCACCAATGAGCAGTTCTTC CASGLVSVHTVSSTNEQFF
TRBJ2-3 . TRBV10-3 13 once TGTGCCATCAGTGCAACTTCGGCAGATACGCAGTATTTT CAISATSADTQYF
TRBJ2-3 . TRBV7-3 14 . TGTGCCAGCAGCCTCCGCGAGTGGGGAGATACGCAGTATTTT CASSLREWGDTQYF